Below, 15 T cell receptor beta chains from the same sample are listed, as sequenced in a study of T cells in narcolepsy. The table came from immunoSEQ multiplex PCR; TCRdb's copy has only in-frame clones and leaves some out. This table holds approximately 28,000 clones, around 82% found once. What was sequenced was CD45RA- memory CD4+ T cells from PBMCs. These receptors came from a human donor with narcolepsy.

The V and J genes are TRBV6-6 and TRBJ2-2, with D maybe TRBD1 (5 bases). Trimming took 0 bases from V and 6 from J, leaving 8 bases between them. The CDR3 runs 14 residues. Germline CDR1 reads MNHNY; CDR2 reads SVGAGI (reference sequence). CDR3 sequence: CASSYSGPPGELFF. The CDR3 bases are TGTGCCAGCAGTTACTCGGGGCCTCCCGGGGAGCTGTTTTTT.

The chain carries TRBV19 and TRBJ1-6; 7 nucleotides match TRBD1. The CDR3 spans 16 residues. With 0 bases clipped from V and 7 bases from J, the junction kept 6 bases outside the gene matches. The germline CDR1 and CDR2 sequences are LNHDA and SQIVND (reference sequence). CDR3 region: CASSIDPTGFNSPLHF. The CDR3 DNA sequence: TGTGCCAGTAGTATAGATCCGACAGGGTTCAATTCACCCCTCCACTTT.

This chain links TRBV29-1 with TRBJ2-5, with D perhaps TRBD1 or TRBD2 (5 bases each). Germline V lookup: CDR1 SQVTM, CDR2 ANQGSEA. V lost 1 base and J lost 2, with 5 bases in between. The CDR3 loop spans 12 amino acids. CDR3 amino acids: CSVEGGQETQYF. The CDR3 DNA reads TGCAGCGTTGAAGGGGGGCAAGAGACCCAGTACTTC.

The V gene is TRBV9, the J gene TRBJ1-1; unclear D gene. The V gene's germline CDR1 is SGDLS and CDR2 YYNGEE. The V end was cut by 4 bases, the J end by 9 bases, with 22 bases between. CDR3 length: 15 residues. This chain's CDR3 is CASSFTGSPDSKAFF. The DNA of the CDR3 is TGTGCCAGCAGCTTCACCGGGTCTCCAGATTCTAAAGCTTTCTTT.

The CDR3 DNA reads as TGTGCCAGCAGCCCTAGCGGGACAAGGCCCCTCACCTACGAGCAGTACTTC. It yields the protein CASSPSGTRPLTYEQYF. This chain joins TRBV7-9 and TRBJ2-5, with 9 bases that match TRBD2. With the DNA end fitting TRBJ2-7 better, the J assignment may be wrong. CDR3 size: 17 residues. Looked up from germline, CDR1 is SEHNR and CDR2 is FQNEAQ (reference sequence).

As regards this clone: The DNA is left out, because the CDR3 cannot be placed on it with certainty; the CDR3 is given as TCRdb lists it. The CDR3 loop is CASSTTIDVAGGNTGELFF. The V call is TRBV21-1, the J call TRBJ2-2; TRBD2 is taken as the D call from the table, unchecked against the DNA. TRBV21-1 is a documented pseudogene. The CDR3 comprises 19 residues, both ends counted.

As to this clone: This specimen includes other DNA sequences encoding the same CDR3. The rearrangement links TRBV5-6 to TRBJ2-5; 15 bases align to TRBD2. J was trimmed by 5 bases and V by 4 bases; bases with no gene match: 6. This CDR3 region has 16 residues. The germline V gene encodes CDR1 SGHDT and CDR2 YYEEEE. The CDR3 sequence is CASSVGLAGGWETQYF. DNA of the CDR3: TGTGCCAGCAGCGTGGGACTAGCGGGGGGTTGGGAGACCCAGTACTTC.

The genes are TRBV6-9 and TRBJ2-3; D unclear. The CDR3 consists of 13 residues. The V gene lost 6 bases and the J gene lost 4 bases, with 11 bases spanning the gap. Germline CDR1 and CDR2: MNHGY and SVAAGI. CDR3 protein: CASSLPGADTQYF. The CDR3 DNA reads TGTGCCAGCAGCTTGCCGGGCGCAGATACGCAGTATTTT.

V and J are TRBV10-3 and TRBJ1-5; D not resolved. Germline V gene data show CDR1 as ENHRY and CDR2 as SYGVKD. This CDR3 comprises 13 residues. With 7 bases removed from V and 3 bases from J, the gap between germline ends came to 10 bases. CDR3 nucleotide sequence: TGTGCCATCACTGGGTCTTTCAATCAGCCCCAGCATTTT. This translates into CAITGSFNQPQHF.

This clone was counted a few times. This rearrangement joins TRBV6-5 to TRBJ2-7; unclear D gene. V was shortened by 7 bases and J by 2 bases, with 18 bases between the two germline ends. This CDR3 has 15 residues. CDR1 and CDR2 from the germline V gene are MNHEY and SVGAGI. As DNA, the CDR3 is TGTGCCAGCACCCCCCGAGCAGGATGGGCCTACGAGCAGTACTTC. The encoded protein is CASTPRAGWAYEQYF.

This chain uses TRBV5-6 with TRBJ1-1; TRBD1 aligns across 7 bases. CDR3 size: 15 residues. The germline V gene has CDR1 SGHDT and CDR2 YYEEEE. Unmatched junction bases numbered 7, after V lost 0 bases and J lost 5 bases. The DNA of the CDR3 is TGTGCCAGCAGCTTGGTAAGACAGGGTGAGACTGAAGCTTTCTTT. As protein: CASSLVRQGETEAFF.

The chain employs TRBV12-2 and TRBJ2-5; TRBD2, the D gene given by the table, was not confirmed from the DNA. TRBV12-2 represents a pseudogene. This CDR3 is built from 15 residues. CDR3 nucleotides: TGTGCAAGTCGCTTCTCCTCGGGGGTAGGGGAGACCCAGTACTTC. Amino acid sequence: CASRFSSGVGETQYF.

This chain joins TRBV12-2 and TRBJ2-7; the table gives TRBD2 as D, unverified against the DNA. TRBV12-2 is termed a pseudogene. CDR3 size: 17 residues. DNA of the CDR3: TGTGCAAGGCGCCCCCGCCCATCGGGTGAGTACTCCTACGAGCAGTACTTC. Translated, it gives CARRPRPSGEYSYEQYF.

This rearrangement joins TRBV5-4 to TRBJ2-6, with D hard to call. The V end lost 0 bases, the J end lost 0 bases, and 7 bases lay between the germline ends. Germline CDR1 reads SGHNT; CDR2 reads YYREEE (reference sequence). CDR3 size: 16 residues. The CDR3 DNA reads TGTGCCAGCAGCTTGGACAGCTCCTCTGGGGCCAACGTCCTGACTTTC. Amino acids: CASSLDSSSGANVLTF.

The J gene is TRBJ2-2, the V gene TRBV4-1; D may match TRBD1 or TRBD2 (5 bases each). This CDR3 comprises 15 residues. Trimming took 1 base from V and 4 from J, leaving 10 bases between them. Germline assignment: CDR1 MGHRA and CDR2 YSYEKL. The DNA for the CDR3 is TGCGCCAGCAGCCAAGTGTCCGGGGCCACCGGGGAGCTGTTTTTT. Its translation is CASSQVSGATGELFF.